Each of the 23 T cell receptor beta chains below was sequenced from the same sample in a study of control samples from healthy donors and cancer patients. Clones were sequenced by immunoSEQ multiplex PCR, and TCRdb holds only the in-frame ones, with some missing. The sample contains 130,000 or so clones, roughly 88% of which appear only once. Material: blood. All receptors derive from a man aged 45-65 years in good health.

The rearrangement uses TRBV5-1 and TRBJ1-1; no reliable D call. The V and J ends lost 1 base and 3 bases respectively, with 7 bases between them. The CDR3 totals 13 residues. From germline, CDR1 is SGHRS and CDR2 YFSETQ. CDR3 sequence reads: CASSLTGDTEAFF. Here the CDR3 DNA reads TGCGCCAGCAGCTTGACTGGGGACACTGAAGCTTTCTTT.

The CDR3 DNA reads as TGTGCCAGCAGTTTAAGGGCAACAACTAATGAAAAACTGTTTTTT. Translating gives CASSLRATTNEKLFF. This sequence joins TRBV28 and TRBJ1-4; D unclear. Trimming shortened V by 2 bases and J by 0 bases, and 7 bases separated the two germline ends. The CDR3 has 15 residues. Germline assignment: CDR1 MDHEN and CDR2 SYDVKM. Filled out from reference TRBV28 and TRBJ1-4, the complete variable domain reads DVKVTQSSRYLVKRTGEKVFLECVQDMDHENMFWYRQDPGLGLRLIYFSYDVKMKEKGDIPEGYSVSREKKERFSLILESASTNQTSMYLCASSLRATTNEKLFFGSGTQLSVL.

The CDR3 spells CASRVTGASTDTQYF. The CDR3 DNA is TGTGCCAGCAGAGTAACAGGGGCTAGCACAGATACGCAGTATTTT. The chain couples TRBV14 to TRBJ2-3; 7 bases fit TRBD1. This CDR3 is 15 amino acids long. Germline CDR1 reads SGHDN; CDR2 reads FVKESK. V lost 6 bases to trimming and J lost 0 bases; unmatched junction nucleotides: 6.

The rearrangement joins TRBV24-1 to TRBJ2-2; D gene ambiguous. V lost 4 bases, J lost 0 bases, and 5 bases lay in between. The CDR3 length is 14 residues. Germline-derived CDR1 and CDR2 are KGHDR and SFDVKD. The CDR3 DNA is TGTGCCACCAGTGAGAATACGAACACCGGGGAGCTGTTTTTT. It is translated as CATSENTNTGELFF.

The V and J genes are TRBV7-9 and TRBJ2-1; D might be TRBD2 (6 bases). The CDR3 contains 13 residues. The germline V and J ends were trimmed by 1 base and 15 bases, with 16 bases remaining between them. Germline values: CDR1 SEHNR, CDR2 FQNEAQ (reference sequence). The DNA of the CDR3 is TGTGCCAGCAGCTTAGTCGGGGCTAGCGTCCTGTTCTTC. Encoded protein: CASSLVGASVLFF.

The rearrangement uses TRBV5-4 and TRBJ1-2; D call uncertain. In germline, CDR1 is SGHNT, CDR2 YYREEE (reference sequence). The CDR3 runs to 17 residues. Trimming took 3 bases from V and 0 from J, leaving 18 bases between them. CDR3 sequence: CASSSPSAGLTNYGYTF. CDR3 DNA sequence: TGTGCCAGCAGCTCCCCCTCGGCTGGCCTGACTAACTATGGCTACACCTTC.

The chain carries TRBV28 and TRBJ1-5, with a possible D match to TRBD1 (6 bases). From germline, CDR1 is MDHEN and CDR2 SYDVKM. The V end was cut by 6 bases, the J end by 7 bases, with 22 bases between. The CDR3 contains 16 residues. The CDR3 nucleotides read TGTGCCAGCAGCGCGGGGGCAGGGGTTCGAGTGCAGCCCCAGCATTTT. Its translation is CASSAGAGVRVQPQHF.

This clone has only a few counts. The chain joins TRBV6-4 to TRBJ2-3, with 7 bases lining up with TRBD2. The CDR3 sequence is 14 residues long. Germline V lookup: CDR1 MRHNA, CDR2 SNTAGT. Trimming removed 2 bases from V and 1 base from J; junction bases left unmatched: 0. CDR3: CASSDGGGTDTQYF. The CDR3 DNA reads as TGTGCCAGCAGTGACGGGGGGGGCACAGATACGCAGTATTTT.

The chain combines TRBV20-1 with TRBJ2-2, with unresolved D. V was cut by 5 bases and J by 3 bases, with 1 base left in between. Germline V CDR1 and CDR2: DFQATT, SNEGSKA (reference sequence). The CDR3 has 10 amino acids. The CDR3 DNA reads as TGCAGTGCTTACACCGGGGAGCTGTTTTTT. Amino acids: CSAYTGELFF.

The chain joins TRBV6-5 to TRBJ2-2; TRBD1 aligns across 7 bases. The V gene's germline CDR1 is MNHEY and CDR2 SVGAGI. The junction had 8 bases not matched to a gene; V was cut back by 7 bases and J by 3 bases. The CDR3 totals 15 residues. The CDR3 region has the DNA TGTGCCAGCACCTCACCGACAGGGTACACCGGGGAGCTGTTTTTT. The encoded protein is CASTSPTGYTGELFF.

V gene TRBV29-1 combines with J gene TRBJ1-5, with D possibly being TRBD1 (5 bases). The CDR3 has 15 amino acids. Looked up from germline, CDR1 is SQVTM and CDR2 is ANQGSEA. V was clipped by 1 base and J by 2 bases, with 12 bases between them. The CDR3 spells CSVEVDIVRNQPQHF. The CDR3 coding sequence is TGCAGCGTTGAAGTGGACATAGTACGCAATCAGCCCCAGCATTTT.

This sequence joins TRBV3-1 (or the pseudogene TRBV3-2) and TRBJ1-5; 7 positions agree with TRBD1. This CDR3 is 15 amino acids long. Germline CDR1 reads LGHDT; CDR2 reads YNNKEL (reference sequence). J gave up 3 bases and V 2 bases, and 4 bases lay outside the gene matches. The CDR3 region has the DNA TGTGCCAGCAGCCAAAAGACAGGGCTCAATCAGCCCCAGCATTTT. Its protein is CASSQKTGLNQPQHF.

V and J are TRBV11-2 and TRBJ2-2; D gene uncertain. The CDR3 is 13 residues long. V lost 1 base and J 6 bases, leaving 6 bases between the germline ends. CDR1 SGHAT and CDR2 FQNNGV come from the germline V gene. Here the CDR3 DNA reads TGTGCCAGCAGCTTAGGGAGTCCCGGGGAGCTGTTTTTT. Protein product: CASSLGSPGELFF.

The rearrangement links TRBV18 to TRBJ2-5; D gene unclear. Deletions cut 0 bases from V and 5 bases from J, with 4 bases between. This CDR3 has 12 residues. Per germline, CDR1 KGHSH and CDR2 LQKENI. DNA of the CDR3: TGTGCCAGCTCACCACCGGGGGAGACCCAGTACTTC. Its protein is CASSPPGETQYF. Full variable domain (remainder filled in from reference TRBV18 and TRBJ2-5): NAGVMQNPRHLVRRRGQEARLRCSPMKGHSHVYWYRQLPEEGLKFMVYLQKENIIDESGMPKERFSAEFPKEGPSILRIQQVVRGDSAAYFCASSPPGETQYFGPGTRLLVL.

The rearrangement joins TRBV2 to TRBJ1-1; tentatively, D is TRBD1 (6 bases). The germline V and J ends were trimmed by 9 bases and 1 base, with 9 bases remaining between them. The CDR3 sequence is 12 residues long. From germline, CDR1 is SNHLY and CDR2 FYNNEI. CDR3 bases: TGTGCCAGTGACAGGAGGAACACTGAAGCTTTCTTT. It specifies CASDRRNTEAFF.

The genes are TRBV6-5 and TRBJ1-6; D is possibly TRBD1 (5 bases). The CDR3 is 14 residues long. V was clipped by 6 bases and J by 8 bases, with 14 bases between them. Germline V lookup: CDR1 MNHEY, CDR2 SVGAGI. In nucleotides, the CDR3 is TGTGCCAGCAGGATGGGGCCCCGGGATTCACCCCTCCACTTT. This gives the protein CASRMGPRDSPLHF.

The chain couples TRBV25-1 to TRBJ2-2; weak D call: TRBD1 (6 bases). The CDR3 extends over 15 amino acids. Germline V gene sequence: CDR1 MGHDK, CDR2 SYGVNS. V was shortened by 3 bases and J by 2 bases, with 10 bases between the two germline ends. Here the CDR3 DNA reads TGTGCCAGCAGTGAGTTACAGGGCAACACCGGGGAGCTGTTTTTT. Translated, it gives CASSELQGNTGELFF.

V is TRBV6-6 and J is TRBJ2-7; 7 bases agree with TRBD1. J was trimmed by 7 bases and V by 5 bases; bases with no gene match: 5. CDR3 size: 12 residues. From germline, CDR1 is MNHNY and CDR2 SVGAGI (reference sequence). Here the CDR3 reads CASSVRQGEQYF. The DNA for the CDR3 is TGTGCCAGCAGTGTCCGACAGGGAGAGCAGTACTTC.

V usage is TRBV5-1 and J usage is TRBJ1-4, with 9 bases fitting TRBD1. The germline CDR1 and CDR2 sequences are SGHRS and YFSETQ. CDR3 length: 15 amino acids. J lost 3 bases, V lost 8 bases, and 8 bases had no gene match. The CDR3 here is CASGTGRQANEKLFF. The CDR3 nucleotides are TGCGCCAGTGGGACAGGGAGACAGGCTAATGAAAAACTGTTTTTT. Using reference TRBV5-1 and TRBJ1-4 for the parts outside the CDR3, the full variable domain is KAGVTQTPRYLIKTRGQQVTLSCSPISGHRSVSWYQQTPGQGLQFLFEYFSETQRNKGNFPGRFSGRQFSNSRSEMNVSTLELGDSALYLCASGTGRQANEKLFFGSGTQLSVL.

This clone was counted a single time. The CDR3 region is CASSLLGTGGNYGYTF. The CDR3, as DNA: TGTGCCAGCAGTTTATTGGGGACAGGGGGCAACTATGGCTACACCTTC. The chain combines TRBV27 with TRBJ1-2, with 12 bases that match TRBD1. Germline V gives CDR1 MNHEY, CDR2 SMNVEV (reference sequence). After removal of 1 base from V and 2 bases from J, the junction contained 2 bases not matched to a gene. The CDR3 loop spans 16 amino acids.

This chain joins TRBV28 and TRBJ2-7; D remains ambiguous. V was pared by 8 bases and J by 5 bases, with 13 bases between. This CDR3 has 12 residues. Germline CDR1 MDHEN, CDR2 SYDVKM. DNA of the CDR3: TGTGCCAGCGATGGCGGCTGGAACGAGCAGTACTTC. Amino acids: CASDGGWNEQYF.

V and J are TRBV3-1 (or the pseudogene TRBV3-2) and TRBJ1-4; 12 bases match TRBD1. CDR1 is LGHDT, CDR2 YNNKEL, per germline (reference sequence). The V segment lost 1 base and the J segment 5 bases; nucleotides outside the gene matches: 5. The CDR3 spans 17 residues. The CDR3 is CASSQVGQGAINEKLFF. The CDR3 DNA reads TGTGCCAGCAGCCAAGTGGGACAGGGGGCTATAAATGAAAAACTGTTTTTT.

This chain uses TRBV5-1 with TRBJ1-2; tentatively, D is TRBD1 (5 bases). This CDR3 is built from 14 residues. V shed 0 bases and J shed 5 bases, with 11 bases lying between them. Germline V CDR1 and CDR2: SGHRS, YFSETQ. The CDR3 DNA is TGCGCCAGCAGCTTGGGCGACAGTCAGTATGGCTACACCTTC. It translates to CASSLGDSQYGYTF.